Shown below are 30 T cell receptor beta chains from a single sample sequenced in a study of T-cell memory formation after mild COVID-19. TCRdb analysed the 5' RACE reads with MiXCR anew, one entry per CDR3 protein. The sample has under 650,000 distinct CDR3 sequences, 18% seen once. The sample was PBMCs or a T cell subset sorted from them (not recorded which). The receptor source for this set is an adult woman who had mild COVID-19 (a few samples of this study predate the infection). Cell type and time point are not known.

The V and J genes are TRBV5-6 and TRBJ2-2; TRBD2 aligns across 12 bases. V trimming: 6 bases; J trimming: 7 bases; junction bases outside the gene matches: 7. There are 15 residues in the CDR3. Germline V gene data show CDR1 as SGHDT and CDR2 as YYEEEE. The CDR3 region is CASILAGGLNGELFF. Here the CDR3 DNA reads TGTGCCAGCATCCTAGCGGGGGGGCTGAACGGGGAGCTGTTTTTT.

The table lists this clonotype with a few counts. V is TRBV12-3 or TRBV12-4 and J is TRBJ1-1; TRBD1 agrees at 9 bases. This CDR3 comprises 14 residues. Losses at the gene ends were 6 bases for V and 6 bases for J; bases not matched to a gene: 8. The CDR3 reads CASSPGQGKAEAFF. The CDR3 DNA sequence: TGTGCCAGCAGCCCCGGACAGGGGAAGGCTGAAGCTTTCTTT.

This clonotype was picked up a small number of times. The gene calls are TRBV25-1 and TRBJ2-3, with D possibly called TRBD1 or TRBD2 (5 bases each). With 2 bases removed from V and 3 bases from J, the gap between germline ends came to 12 bases. Germline V CDR1 and CDR2: MGHDK, SYGVNS. The CDR3 consists of 15 residues. This chain's CDR3 is CASSETGRGTDTQYF. The CDR3, as DNA: TGTGCCAGCAGTGAAACGGGAAGGGGAACAGATACGCAGTATTTT.

This rearrangement joins TRBV24-1 to TRBJ1-2, with 9 bases matching TRBD1. With 3 bases clipped from V and 4 bases from J, the junction kept 5 bases outside the gene matches. Looked up from germline, CDR1 is KGHDR and CDR2 is SFDVKD. The CDR3 runs 15 residues. CDR3 sequence: CATSDAGTGRYGYTF. The CDR3 DNA sequence: TGTGCCACCAGTGATGCCGGGACAGGGCGCTATGGCTACACCTTC.

The rearrangement joins TRBV7-9 to TRBJ1-1; D not certain. The CDR3 extends over 12 amino acids. V shed 5 bases and J shed 6 bases, with 10 bases lying between them. From germline, CDR1 is SEHNR and CDR2 FQNEAQ (reference sequence). CDR3 sequence reads: CASSVGNAEAFF. CDR3 in DNA: TGTGCCAGCAGCGTGGGCAATGCTGAAGCTTTCTTT.

This clonotype showed up just a few times. This chain uses TRBV11-3 with TRBJ2-1, with D perhaps TRBD1 (5 bases). The CDR3 extends over 12 amino acids. V shed 6 bases and J shed 8 bases, with 11 bases lying between them. Germline values: CDR1 SGHNT, CDR2 YENEEA. CDR3 loop: CASRLRVDEQFF. The CDR3 region has the DNA TGTGCCAGCAGGCTCAGGGTTGATGAGCAGTTCTTC. Based on the CDR3 plus reference TRBV11-3 and TRBJ2-1, the full variable domain is EAGVVQSPRYKIIEKKQPVAFWCNPISGHNTLYWYLQNLGQGPELLIRYENEEAVDDSQLPKDRFSAERLKGVDSTLKIQPAELGDSAVYLCASRLRVDEQFFGPGTRLTVL.

This clonotype has a handful of counts. The chain has TRBV7-3 and TRBJ1-4; the D is unclear. The germline V gene has CDR1 SGHTA and CDR2 FQGTGA. The CDR3 runs 18 residues. V was trimmed by 0 bases and J by 0 bases, leaving 14 bases between them. CDR3 in DNA: TGTGCCAGCAGCTTAACGAGGGCAGGCAACTCAACTAATGAAAAACTGTTTTTT. Its translation is CASSLTRAGNSTNEKLFF.

This clonotype was counted between two and nine times. The V gene is TRBV20-1, the J gene TRBJ2-1; maybe TRBD2 (6 bases). Germline loops: CDR1 DFQATT, CDR2 SNEGSKA (reference sequence). The CDR3 covers 14 residues. The ends were cut back, 1 base at V and 6 bases at J, with 13 bases in the middle. The CDR3 DNA sequence: TGCAGTGCTAGAGGGGAACGGGAGATCAATGAGCAGTTCTTC. This gives the protein CSARGEREINEQFF.

The rearrangement links TRBV5-1 to TRBJ2-1; D possibly matches TRBD1 or TRBD2 (6 bases each). Looked up from germline, CDR1 is SGHRS and CDR2 is YFSETQ. The CDR3 has 15 residues. V was trimmed by 6 bases and J by 8 bases, leaving 21 bases between them. The CDR3 protein is CASKRWGAPSDEQFF. The CDR3, as DNA: TGCGCCAGCAAAAGGTGGGGGGCCCCCAGCGATGAGCAGTTCTTC. The full variable domain, rest sourced from reference TRBV5-1 and TRBJ2-1, is KAGVTQTPRYLIKTRGQQVTLSCSPISGHRSVSWYQQTPGQGLQFLFEYFSETQRNKGNFPGRFSGRQFSNSRSEMNVSTLELGDSALYLCASKRWGAPSDEQFFGPGTRLTVL.

The V gene is TRBV27, the J gene TRBJ2-1; TRBD2 might be the D (5 bases). Between the trimmed V and J ends, which lost 0 bases and 4 bases, there was a span of 10 bases. The CDR3 consists of 15 residues. The germline gives CDR1 MNHEY, CDR2 SMNVEV (reference sequence). The CDR3 DNA reads as TGTGCCAGCAGTTTATCAGGACTTCATTACAATGAGCAGTTCTTC. Residues: CASSLSGLHYNEQFF.

The rearrangement uses TRBV7-9 and TRBJ2-1, with TRBD2 matching over 10 bases. The CDR3 is made up of 15 amino acids. Per germline, CDR1 SEHNR and CDR2 FQNEAQ (reference sequence). Trimming at V came to 6 bases and at J to 3 bases, leaving 5 bases not matched to a gene. Written as DNA, the CDR3 is TGTGCCAGCAGACCAGCGGGAGGGCACTACAATGAGCAGTTCTTC. It codes for CASRPAGGHYNEQFF.

The chain combines TRBV28 with TRBJ2-3; 9 positions agree with TRBD2. Per germline, CDR1 MDHEN and CDR2 SYDVKM. The CDR3 loop spans 17 amino acids. The J segment lost 1 base and the V segment lost 5 bases, leaving 10 bases of the junction unmatched. CDR3 loop: CASSPQLAGAGTDTQYF. The CDR3 DNA reads as TGTGCCAGCAGTCCTCAATTAGCGGGAGCGGGCACAGATACGCAGTATTTT.

The gene calls are TRBV5-1 and TRBJ1-4; the D is unclear. V was shortened by 5 bases and J by 7 bases, with 18 bases between the two germline ends. The CDR3 sequence is 15 residues long. Germline CDR1 SGHRS, CDR2 YFSETQ. CDR3 DNA sequence: TGCGCCAGCAGTGCCCAGTCAGGCCCCGGTGAAAAACTGTTTTTT. Translating gives CASSAQSGPGEKLFF.

This chain links TRBV7-9 with TRBJ1-1; TRBD1 is a possible D gene (6 bases). CDR3 length equals 21 residues. Germline values: CDR1 SEHNR, CDR2 FQNEAQ (reference sequence). The V and J ends lost 2 bases and 3 bases respectively, with 31 bases between them. CDR3 bases: TGTGCCAGCAGCTTATACCCAAACCCCTCGGTAGACAGGCGTACATACACTGAAGCTTTCTTT. Translated: CASSLYPNPSVDRRTYTEAFF.

This clonotype came up a few times. V usage is TRBV5-6 and J usage is TRBJ2-3; the match to TRBD2 covers 10 bases. Germline V gene sequence: CDR1 SGHDT, CDR2 YYEEEE. J lost 2 bases, V lost 3 bases, and 9 bases had no gene match. The CDR3 consists of 17 residues. CDR3 loop: CASSSSSGGRYTDTQYF. For the CDR3, the DNA is TGTGCCAGCAGCTCCTCTAGCGGGGGCCGTTACACAGATACGCAGTATTTT.

This clonotype was seen at least ten times. The V call is TRBV7-9, the J call TRBJ2-7, with D unclear. CDR1 SEHNR and CDR2 FQNEAQ come from the germline V gene (reference sequence). The CDR3 runs to 13 residues. V lost 4 bases to trimming and J lost 2 bases, with 9 bases between them. CDR3 bases: TGTGCCAGCAGCTCCGGACGGACCTACGAGCAGTACTTC. It codes for CASSSGRTYEQYF.

This chain links TRBV27 with TRBJ2-3; D is uncertain. Germline lookup yields CDR1 MNHEY and CDR2 SMNVEV (reference sequence). V lost 5 bases, J lost 5 bases, and 5 bases lay in between. The CDR3 has 11 residues. CDR3 loop: CASSTQDTQYF. DNA for the CDR3: TGTGCCAGCAGTACCCAAGATACGCAGTATTTT.

Comment on this clonotype: Germline is not matched at one junction end, which may reflect a read error. V usage is TRBV5-1 and J usage is TRBJ2-2, with a possible D match to TRBD1 (5 bases). The CDR3 totals 15 residues. The germline CDR1 and CDR2 sequences are SGHRS and YFSETQ. CDR3 loop: CASSFRQGGTGELFF. CDR3 sequence (DNA): TGTGCCAGCAGTTTCCGTCAGGGCGGCACCGGGGAGCTGTTTTTT.

This clonotype was counted between two and nine times. The chain uses TRBV4-1 and TRBJ1-4; possibly TRBD1 for D (6 bases). Germline CDR1 MGHRA, CDR2 YSYEKL. The CDR3 contains 16 residues. V lost 0 bases to trimming and J lost 5 bases, with 13 bases between them. The CDR3 reads CASSQDRRGANEKLFF. CDR3 nucleotide sequence: TGCGCCAGCAGCCAAGATAGGCGGGGGGCGAATGAAAAACTGTTTTTT.

The gene calls are TRBV6-2 or TRBV6-3 and TRBJ2-7; the match to TRBD2 covers 7 bases. J gave up 9 bases and V 6 bases, and 5 bases lay outside the gene matches. Germline-derived CDR1 and CDR2 are MNHEY and SVGEGT. The CDR3 totals 11 residues. The CDR3 DNA reads as TGTGCCAGCAGCCGTAGCGGGCCGCAGTACTTC. As protein: CASSRSGPQYF.

There are many counts of this clonotype. The V call is TRBV30, the J call TRBJ1-1; the D is unclear. The CDR3 is 14 amino acids. Trimming removed 6 bases at V and 6 bases at J, with 20 bases between. Germline-derived CDR1 and CDR2 are GTSNPN and SVGIG (reference sequence). The CDR3 is CACGLGRLGSEAFF. DNA of the CDR3: TGTGCCTGCGGCCTGGGGAGACTGGGGTCTGAAGCTTTCTTT.

The CDR3 loop reads CASSQEGLAKNIQYF. The CDR3 coding sequence is TGCGCCAGCAGCCAAGAGGGACTAGCCAAAAACATTCAGTACTTC. V and J are TRBV4-1 and TRBJ2-4, with D perhaps matching TRBD2 (6 bases). The CDR3 has 15 residues. Germline CDR1 is MGHRA and CDR2 is YSYEKL. The V and J ends lost 0 bases and 0 bases respectively, with 6 bases between them.

The chain employs TRBV12-3 or TRBV12-4 and TRBJ1-2, with 11 nucleotides matching TRBD1. CDR3 size: 14 residues. J lost 6 bases, V lost 1 base, and 1 base had no gene match. As DNA, the CDR3 is TGTGCCAGCAGTTTAGGGACAGGGGGCAATGGCTACACCTTC. As protein: CASSLGTGGNGYTF.

In its sample, this clonotype was seen a few times. The genes are TRBV6-5 and TRBJ2-1, with 9 bases fitting TRBD2. CDR1 and CDR2 from the germline V gene are MNHEY and SVGAGI. The V and J ends lost 2 bases and 0 bases, in that order; junction bases with no gene match: 5. The CDR3 extends over 17 amino acids. The CDR3 is CASSYRAGGYSYNEQFF. CDR3 nucleotides: TGTGCCAGCAGTTACCGAGCGGGGGGCTACTCCTACAATGAGCAGTTCTTC.

This clonotype was seen ten or more times. This rearrangement joins TRBV3-1 to TRBJ2-3; 7 bases fit TRBD2. The CDR3 sequence is 15 residues long. V lost 4 bases and J lost 0; bases outside the gene matches: 4. Germline values: CDR1 LGHDT, CDR2 YNNKEL (reference sequence). The CDR3 sequence is CASSPGTTSTDTQYF. The CDR3 DNA is TGTGCCAGCAGCCCGGGGACTACTAGCACAGATACGCAGTATTTT.

This clonotype was found many times. The gene calls are TRBV7-8 and TRBJ2-4, with D possibly matching TRBD2 (5 bases). This CDR3 comprises 18 residues. V gave up 2 bases and J gave up 5 bases, with 22 bases separating them. Germline-derived CDR1 and CDR2 are SGHVS and FQNEAQ. The CDR3 DNA is TGTGCCAGCAGCTTACCCCCGTGGAGGCGAGTTAAGGAAAACATTCAGTACTTC. Amino acid sequence: CASSLPPWRRVKENIQYF.

This clonotype was picked up many times. The DNA of the CDR3 is TGCGCCAGCAGCTTGGGACAGGGGGAAAATCAGCCCCAGCATTTT. Translated: CASSLGQGENQPQHF. The chain employs TRBV5-1 and TRBJ1-5; the match to TRBD1 covers 9 bases. CDR1 SGHRS and CDR2 YFSETQ come from the germline V gene. The CDR3 contains 15 residues. Trimming cost V 0 bases and J 4 bases; bases outside gene matches: 2.

V gene TRBV24-1 combines with J gene TRBJ2-2, with D possibly being TRBD2 (6 bases). This CDR3 has 16 amino acids. The ends were cut back, 0 bases at V and 5 bases at J, with 12 bases in the middle. Germline V gene lookup returns CDR1 KGHDR and CDR2 SFDVKD. CDR3 protein: CATSDLRGLGTGELFF. The CDR3 region has the DNA TGTGCCACCAGTGATTTGCGGGGGTTGGGTACCGGGGAGCTGTTTTTT.

This clonotype was found a few times. This chain joins TRBV29-1 and TRBJ1-2; D gene ambiguous. V lost 3 bases to trimming and J lost 4 bases, with 12 bases between them. CDR3 length: 13 residues. Germline-derived CDR1 and CDR2 are SQVTM and ANQGSEA. This CDR3 is CSVDPEVGYGYTF. The DNA of the CDR3 is TGCAGCGTTGACCCCGAAGTCGGCTATGGCTACACCTTC.

This sequence joins TRBV18 and TRBJ2-2; TRBD2 matches 12 bases. CDR3 length: 16 residues. Looked up from germline, CDR1 is KGHSH and CDR2 is LQKENI. V lost 5 bases to trimming and J lost 2 bases; unmatched junction nucleotides: 3. CDR3 sequence: CASSMTSGGNTGELFF. For the CDR3, the DNA is TGTGCCAGCTCAATGACTAGCGGGGGCAACACCGGGGAGCTGTTTTTT.